Listed below are T cell receptor beta chains from one sample, sequenced in a study of beta chain features in type 1 diabetes. The table came from immunoSEQ multiplex PCR; TCRdb's copy has only in-frame clones and leaves some out. The repertoire has approximately 270,000 clones, approximately 15% of them found once; the top ten carry about 0.015%. Sequencing was carried out using naive CD4+ T cells from blood. The receptors were gathered from a man aged 25 to 40 with type 1 diabetes. The CDR3 runs from the conserved cysteine through the conserved F or W. Fields, in order: J gene, clone size, D gene, V gene, CDR3 DNA, CDR3 protein. D genes are given only for firm matches. Clone size is given for some rows only: seen once, a few or many times, or a class if the clone is expanded.

j_call: TRBJ1-3; clone_size: -; d_call: TRBD1; v_call: TRBV6-4; cdr3_nt: TGTGCCAGCAGTGCTGCCCGGAACAGGGGAAATGGAAACACCATATATTTT; cdr3_aa: CASSAARNRGNGNTIYF
j_call: TRBJ2-3; clone_size: -; d_call: -; v_call: TRBV5-4; cdr3_nt: TGTGCCAGCAGCTTGGGACAGGTGCTTAGCACAGATACGCAGTATTTT; cdr3_aa: CASSLGQVLSTDTQYF
j_call: TRBJ2-3; clone_size: -; d_call: -; v_call: TRBV18; cdr3_nt: TGTGCCAGCTCACCTAGGGGGACAGATACGCAGTATTTT; cdr3_aa: CASSPRGTDTQYF
j_call: TRBJ2-7; clone_size: few; d_call: TRBD2; v_call: TRBV27; cdr3_nt: TGTGCCAGCAGAGGCTCCGGGACTAGCACGTATCACGAGCAGTACTTC; cdr3_aa: CASRGSGTSTYHEQYF
j_call: TRBJ2-1; clone_size: -; d_call: -; v_call: TRBV11-2; cdr3_nt: TGTGCCAGCAGCCCGACACGGCAGGTAGAGCAGTTCTTC; cdr3_aa: CASSPTRQVEQFF
j_call: TRBJ2-1; clone_size: few; d_call: TRBD2; v_call: TRBV7-2; cdr3_nt: TGTGCCAGCAGCTTCCTTAGCGGGAGGTTGAATGAGCAGTTCTTC; cdr3_aa: CASSFLSGRLNEQFF
j_call: TRBJ2-1; clone_size: -; d_call: TRBD2; v_call: TRBV18; cdr3_nt: TGTGCCAGCTCACCCCCTAGCGGCTATTCCTACAATGAGCAGTTCTTC; cdr3_aa: CASSPPSGYSYNEQFF
j_call: TRBJ1-2; clone_size: few; d_call: TRBD1; v_call: TRBV9; cdr3_nt: TGTGCCAGCAGCGCAGACTCGGGACAGGGTGGCTATGGCTACACCTTC; cdr3_aa: CASSADSGQGGYGYTF
j_call: TRBJ1-1; clone_size: -; d_call: TRBD1; v_call: TRBV20-1; cdr3_nt: TGCAGTGCTCCGTGGACAGGGAGGTCTTTCTTT; cdr3_aa: CSAPWTGRSFF
j_call: TRBJ2-1; clone_size: -; d_call: -; v_call: TRBV30; cdr3_nt: TGTGCCTGGAGTGTAAAACTCATCAGGGGTAATGAGCAGTTCTTC; cdr3_aa: CAWSVKLIRGNEQFF
j_call: TRBJ2-1; clone_size: few; d_call: -; v_call: TRBV20-1; cdr3_nt: TGCAGTGCTAGCCTATACAATGAGCAGTTCTTC; cdr3_aa: CSASLYNEQFF
j_call: TRBJ1-5; clone_size: few; d_call: -; v_call: TRBV30; cdr3_nt: TGTGCCTGGAGTACGGCAGGGGGCAATCAGCCCCAGCATTTT; cdr3_aa: CAWSTAGGNQPQHF
j_call: TRBJ2-1; clone_size: -; d_call: -; v_call: TRBV28; cdr3_nt: TGTGCCAGCAGTTTAAGGACAAGGTTTGCGTTCTTC; cdr3_aa: CASSLRTRFAFF
j_call: TRBJ2-2; clone_size: few; d_call: TRBD1; v_call: TRBV29-1; cdr3_nt: TGCAGCGCCTCGAGGACAGGGAAATACACCGGGGAGCTGTTTTTT; cdr3_aa: CSASRTGKYTGELFF
j_call: TRBJ2-3; clone_size: -; d_call: TRBD2; v_call: TRBV7-9; cdr3_nt: TGTGCCAGTACCAGCGGGACCACTAGCACAGATACGCAGTATTTT; cdr3_aa: CASTSGTTSTDTQYF
j_call: TRBJ2-7; clone_size: few; d_call: TRBD2; v_call: TRBV29-1; cdr3_nt: TGCAGCGTATTCCGAGCGGGAGGGCCTGGAGAGCAGTACTTC; cdr3_aa: CSVFRAGGPGEQYF
j_call: TRBJ2-1; clone_size: few; d_call: TRBD2; v_call: TRBV14; cdr3_nt: TGTGCCAGCAGCCAAATGTCGGCTAGCGGGATACTGGTTCACAATGAGCAGTTCTTC; cdr3_aa: CASSQMSASGILVHNEQFF
j_call: TRBJ1-4; clone_size: few; d_call: -; v_call: TRBV27; cdr3_nt: TGTGCCAGCAGTGTCGACAGATCTAATGAAAAACTGTTTTTT; cdr3_aa: CASSVDRSNEKLFF
j_call: TRBJ2-7; clone_size: -; d_call: TRBD2; v_call: TRBV7-9; cdr3_nt: TGTGCCAGCAGCCGGGGAGCGGGAGTAGTCCACGAGCAGTACTTC; cdr3_aa: CASSRGAGVVHEQYF
j_call: TRBJ1-5; clone_size: -; d_call: -; v_call: TRBV18; cdr3_nt: TGTGCCAGCTCACCATCCTATAGCAATCAGCCCCAGCATTTT; cdr3_aa: CASSPSYSNQPQHF
j_call: TRBJ1-5; clone_size: -; d_call: -; v_call: TRBV7-2; cdr3_nt: TGTGCCAGCAGCCGTGGCCGCAATCAGCCCCAGCATTTT; cdr3_aa: CASSRGRNQPQHF
j_call: TRBJ2-7; clone_size: -; d_call: -; v_call: TRBV7-9; cdr3_nt: TGTGCCAGCAGCTTAGCGCCGACAGCCTACGAGCAGTACTTC; cdr3_aa: CASSLAPTAYEQYF